Given below is one T cell receptor beta chain in context. There are 17 residues in the CDR3. V was pared by 0 bases and J by 0 bases, with 9 bases of the junction left unmatched. The germline gives CDR1 SGDLS, CDR2 YYNGEE. The record originates from a study of T cell changes during pregnancy in multiple sclerosis. Clones were sequenced by immunoSEQ multiplex PCR, and TCRdb holds only the in-frame ones, with some missing. Of about 40,000 clones detected, around nine tenths appear once; the ten largest clones hold less than 8.5%. The chain employs TRBV9 and TRBJ2-7; 7 bases are a match to TRBD2. This TCR came from a female donor with multiple sclerosis, enrolled in a pregnancy study. Material: CD8+ T cells from peripheral blood mononuclear cells, obtained before pregnancy. CDR3 bases: TGTGCCAGCAGCGTAGCTACTAGCGAGTCGAGCTCCTACGAGCAGTACTTC. It is translated as CASSVATSESSSYEQYF. Together with reference TRBV9 and TRBJ2-7, the CDR3 gives the full variable domain: DSGVTQTPKHLITATGQRVTLRCSPRSGDLSVYWYQQSLDQGLQFLIQYYNGEERAKGNILERFSAQQFPDLHSELNLSSLELGDSALYFCASSVATSESSSYEQYFGPGTRLTVT.